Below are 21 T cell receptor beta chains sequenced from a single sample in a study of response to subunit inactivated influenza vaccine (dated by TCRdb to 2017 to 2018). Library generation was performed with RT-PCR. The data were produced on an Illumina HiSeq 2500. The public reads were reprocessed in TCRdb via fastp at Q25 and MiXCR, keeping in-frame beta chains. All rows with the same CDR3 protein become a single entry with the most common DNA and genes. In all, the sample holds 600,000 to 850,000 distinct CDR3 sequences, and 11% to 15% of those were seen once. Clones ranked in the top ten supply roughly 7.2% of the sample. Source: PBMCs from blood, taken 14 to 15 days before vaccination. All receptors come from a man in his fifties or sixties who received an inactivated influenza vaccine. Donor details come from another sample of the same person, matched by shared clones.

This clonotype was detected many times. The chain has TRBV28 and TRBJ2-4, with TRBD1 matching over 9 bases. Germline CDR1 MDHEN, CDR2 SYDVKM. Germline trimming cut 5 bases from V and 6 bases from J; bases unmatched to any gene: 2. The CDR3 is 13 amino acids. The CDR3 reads CASSRQGGNIQYF. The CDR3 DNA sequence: TGTGCCAGCAGTCGACAGGGGGGAAACATTCAGTACTTC.

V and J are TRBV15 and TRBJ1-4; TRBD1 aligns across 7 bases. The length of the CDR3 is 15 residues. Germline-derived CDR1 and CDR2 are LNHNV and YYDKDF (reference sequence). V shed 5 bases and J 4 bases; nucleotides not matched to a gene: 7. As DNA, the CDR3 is TGTGCCACCAGCTTACGGACAGGCGGTAATGAAAAACTGTTTTTT. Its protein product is CATSLRTGGNEKLFF.

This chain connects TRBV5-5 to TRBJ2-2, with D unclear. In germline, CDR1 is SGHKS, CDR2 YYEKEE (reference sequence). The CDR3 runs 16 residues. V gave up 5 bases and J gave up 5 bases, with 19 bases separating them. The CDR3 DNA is TGTGCCAGCAGAAACCAAGCCACATCTCAAACCGGGGAGCTGTTTTTT. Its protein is CASRNQATSQTGELFF.

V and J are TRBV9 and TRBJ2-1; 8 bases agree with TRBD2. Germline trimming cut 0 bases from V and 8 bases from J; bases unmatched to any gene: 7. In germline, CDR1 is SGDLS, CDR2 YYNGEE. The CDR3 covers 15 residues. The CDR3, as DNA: TGTGCCAGCAGCGTAGCCGGGACTAGTAATCATGAGCAGTTCTTC. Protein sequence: CASSVAGTSNHEQFF.

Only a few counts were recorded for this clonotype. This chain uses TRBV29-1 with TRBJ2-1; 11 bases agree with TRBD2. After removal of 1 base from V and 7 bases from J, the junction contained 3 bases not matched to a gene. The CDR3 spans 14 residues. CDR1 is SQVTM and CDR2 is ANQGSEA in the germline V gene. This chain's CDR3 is CSVEGPSGGNEQFF. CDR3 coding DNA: TGCAGCGTTGAAGGCCCTAGCGGGGGGAATGAGCAGTTCTTC.

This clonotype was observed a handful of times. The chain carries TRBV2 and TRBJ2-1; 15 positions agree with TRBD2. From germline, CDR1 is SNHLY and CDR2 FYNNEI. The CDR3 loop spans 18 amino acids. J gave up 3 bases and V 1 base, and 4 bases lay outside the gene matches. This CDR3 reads CASSEGTSGRAYYNEQFF. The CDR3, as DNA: TGTGCCAGCAGTGAAGGGACTAGCGGGAGGGCTTACTACAATGAGCAGTTCTTC.

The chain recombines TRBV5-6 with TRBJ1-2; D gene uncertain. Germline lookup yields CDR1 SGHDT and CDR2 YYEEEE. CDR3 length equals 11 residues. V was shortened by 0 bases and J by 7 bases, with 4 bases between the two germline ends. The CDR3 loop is CASSLVSGYTF. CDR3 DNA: TGTGCCAGCAGCTTGGTGTCTGGCTACACCTTC.

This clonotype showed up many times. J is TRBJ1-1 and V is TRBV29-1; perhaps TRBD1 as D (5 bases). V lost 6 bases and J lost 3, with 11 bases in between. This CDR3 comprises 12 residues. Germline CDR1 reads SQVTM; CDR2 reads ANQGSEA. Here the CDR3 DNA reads TGCAGCGTCACTGAGGGGTACACTGAAGCTTTCTTT. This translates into CSVTEGYTEAFF.

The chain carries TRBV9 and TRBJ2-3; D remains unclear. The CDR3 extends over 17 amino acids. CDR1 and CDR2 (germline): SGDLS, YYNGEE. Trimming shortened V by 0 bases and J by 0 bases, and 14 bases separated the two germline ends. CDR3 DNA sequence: TGTGCCAGCAGCGTAGGTCGTATAGCAACTAGCACAGATACGCAGTATTTT. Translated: CASSVGRIATSTDTQYF.

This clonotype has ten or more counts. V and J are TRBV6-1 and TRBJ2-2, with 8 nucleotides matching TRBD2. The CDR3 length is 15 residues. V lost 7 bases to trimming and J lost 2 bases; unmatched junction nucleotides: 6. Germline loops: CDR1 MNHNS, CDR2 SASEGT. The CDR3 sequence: CASNRGGLNTGELFF. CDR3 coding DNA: TGTGCCAGCAACCGGGGGGGCCTAAACACCGGGGAGCTGTTTTTT.

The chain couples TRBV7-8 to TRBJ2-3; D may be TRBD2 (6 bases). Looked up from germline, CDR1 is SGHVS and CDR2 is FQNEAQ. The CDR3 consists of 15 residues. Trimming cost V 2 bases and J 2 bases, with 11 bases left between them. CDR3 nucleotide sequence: TGTGCCAGCAGCTTACGGCGGGACCTCACAGATACGCAGTATTTT. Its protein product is CASSLRRDLTDTQYF.

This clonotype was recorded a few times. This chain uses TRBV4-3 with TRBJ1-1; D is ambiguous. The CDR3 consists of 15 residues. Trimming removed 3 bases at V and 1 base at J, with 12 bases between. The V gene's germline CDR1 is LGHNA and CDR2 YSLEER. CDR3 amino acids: CASSQGYEKNTEAFF. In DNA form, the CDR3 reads TGCGCCAGCAGCCAGGGCTATGAAAAGAACACTGAAGCTTTCTTT.

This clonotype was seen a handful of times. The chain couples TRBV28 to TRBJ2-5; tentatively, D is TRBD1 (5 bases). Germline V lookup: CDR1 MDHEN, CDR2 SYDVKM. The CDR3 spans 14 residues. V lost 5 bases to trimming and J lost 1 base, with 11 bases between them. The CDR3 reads CASSTDSFQETQYF. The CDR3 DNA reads TGTGCCAGCAGTACCGACAGTTTCCAAGAGACCCAGTACTTC. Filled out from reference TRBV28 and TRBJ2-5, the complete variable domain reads DVKVTQSSRYLVKRTGEKVFLECVQDMDHENMFWYRQDPGLGLRLIYFSYDVKMKEKGDIPEGYSVSREKKERFSLILESASTNQTSMYLCASSTDSFQETQYFGPGTRLLVL.

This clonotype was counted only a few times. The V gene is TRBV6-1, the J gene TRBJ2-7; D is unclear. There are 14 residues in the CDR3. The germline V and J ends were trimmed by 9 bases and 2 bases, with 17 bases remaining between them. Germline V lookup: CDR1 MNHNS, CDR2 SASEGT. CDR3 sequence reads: CASLDTRLPYEQYF. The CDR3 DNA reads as TGTGCCAGTCTAGACACCCGATTACCCTACGAGCAGTACTTC.

The CDR3 loop is CAIGGDSVINYGYTF. The CDR3 region has the DNA TGTGCCATCGGGGGGGACAGCGTCATTAACTATGGCTACACCTTC. The V and J genes are TRBV10-3 and TRBJ1-2, with 7 positions matching TRBD1. The CDR3 runs to 15 residues. V lost 8 bases and J lost 1; bases outside the gene matches: 10. The V gene's germline CDR1 is ENHRY and CDR2 SYGVKD.

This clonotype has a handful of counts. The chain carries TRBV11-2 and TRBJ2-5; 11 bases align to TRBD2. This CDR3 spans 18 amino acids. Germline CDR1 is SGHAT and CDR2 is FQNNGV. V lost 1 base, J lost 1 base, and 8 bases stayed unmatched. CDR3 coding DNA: TGTGCCAGCAGCTTAGGGTGGGGGACTAGCGGTAGCCAAGAGACCCAGTACTTC. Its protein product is CASSLGWGTSGSQETQYF.

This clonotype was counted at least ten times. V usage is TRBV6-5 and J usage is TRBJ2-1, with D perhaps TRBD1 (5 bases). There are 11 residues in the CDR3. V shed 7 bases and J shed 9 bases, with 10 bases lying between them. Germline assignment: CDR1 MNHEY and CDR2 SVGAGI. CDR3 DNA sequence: TGTGCCAGCACGCAGGGTGGTGAGCAGTTCTTC. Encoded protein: CASTQGGEQFF.

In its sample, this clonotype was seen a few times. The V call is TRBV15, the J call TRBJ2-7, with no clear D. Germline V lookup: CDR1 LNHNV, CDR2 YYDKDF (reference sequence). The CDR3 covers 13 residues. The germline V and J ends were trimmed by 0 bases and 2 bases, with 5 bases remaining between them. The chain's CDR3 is CATSRDGPYEQYF. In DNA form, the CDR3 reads TGTGCCACCAGCAGAGATGGCCCCTACGAGCAGTACTTC.

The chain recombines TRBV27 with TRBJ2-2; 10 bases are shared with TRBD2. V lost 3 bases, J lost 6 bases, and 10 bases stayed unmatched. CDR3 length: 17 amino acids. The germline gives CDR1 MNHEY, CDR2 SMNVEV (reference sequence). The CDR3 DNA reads TGTGCCAGCAGTTTTCTAGCGGGAGATGAGTCCCCCGGGGAGCTGTTTTTT. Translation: CASSFLAGDESPGELFF.

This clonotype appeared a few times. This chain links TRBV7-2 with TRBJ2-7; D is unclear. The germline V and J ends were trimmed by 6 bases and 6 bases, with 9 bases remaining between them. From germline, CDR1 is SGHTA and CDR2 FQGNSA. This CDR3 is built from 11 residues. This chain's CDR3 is CASSRRGEQYF. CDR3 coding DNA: TGTGCCAGCAGTCGACGCGGCGAGCAGTACTTC.

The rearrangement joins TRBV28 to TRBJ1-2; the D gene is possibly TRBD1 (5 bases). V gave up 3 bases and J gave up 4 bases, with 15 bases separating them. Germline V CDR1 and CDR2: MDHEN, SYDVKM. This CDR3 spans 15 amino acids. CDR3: CASSFGRQSRYGYTF. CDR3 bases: TGTGCCAGCAGTTTTGGGAGACAGTCCCGCTATGGCTACACCTTC.